This TCR beta chain was captured by sequencing in a study of T-cell reconstitution after alpha-beta-depleted transplantation in children. With V trimmed by 8 bases and J by 1 base, 16 bases remained unmatched. CDR3 length: 18 residues. This clonotype turned up a few times. Unique molecular identifiers were incorporated during preparation of the TCRbeta library. From the PCR reads, TCRdb called clonotypes with MiXCR, one entry per CDR3 protein. The data hold hundreds of thousands of distinct CDR3 sequences, with around 13% observed a single time. The chain has TRBV12-3 or TRBV12-4 and TRBJ2-5; 10 nucleotides line up with TRBD2. Here the sequenced sample was PBMCs from the stem cell graft donor, taken from the stem cell graft. The clonotype was recovered from a human donor who donated a stem cell graft to a child with combined immunodeficiency. The CDR3 reads CASRSQGRGLAVQETQYF. The DNA for the CDR3 is TGTGCCAGCCGCTCCCAAGGTAGAGGACTAGCGGTCCAAGAGACCCAGTACTTC.